This record concerns one T cell receptor beta chain sequence. The antigen remains unidentified. Because it lacks the conserved phenylalanine or tryptophan at the end, this CDR3 is likely a read error. It is unclear where the CDR3 begins or ends on the DNA, so no DNA is shown, and the CDR3 is as TCRdb lists it. Sequencing used immunoSEQ multiplex PCR; TCRdb keeps in-frame clones, though not all of them. Its table records some 2,200 clones. This specimen comes from a study of STAT3 mutations in large granular lymphocyte leukemia. The CDR3 length is 11 residues, termini included. Per germline, CDR1 MRHNA and CDR2 SNTAGT. Notes on the study in general: Every T-LGLL patient had at least one immunodominant TCRbeta clonotype. TCR clonotype switching after therapy occurred in about 35% of the 18 patients.

Sequenced sample: PBMCs. V usage is TRBV6-4 and J usage is TRBJ2-3; no check of the table's D call, TRBD1, against the DNA was made. The sequence was obtained from a human donor with T large granular lymphocyte leukemia. The donor label of this sample is uncertain. Some clones in this sample may be carry-over from other donors' samples. The CDR3 protein is CASSRTASTDT.